This T cell receptor beta chain is drawn from a study of blood T cell repertoires in COVID-19. Study background: In each case, the material was cDNA or gDNA derived from T cells, B-cell-depleted T cells, or PBMCs.

Generated by immunoSEQ multiplex PCR, the TCRdb table keeps only in-frame clones and is missing some. Of 140,000 to 150,000 clones detected, around 80% appear once; the ten largest clones hold over 5%. The CDR3 loop spans 13 amino acids. V lost 4 bases and J lost 6, with 9 bases in between. Germline lookup yields CDR1 KGHDR and CDR2 SFDVKD. This chain joins TRBV24-1 and TRBJ2-1; D unclear. This receptor was identified in a woman aged 45-60 years who had recovered from COVID-19. The specimen sequenced was PBMCs or T cells enriched from blood (not recorded which). The CDR3 coding sequence is TGTGCCACCAGTGAAGAGTATCCCAATGAGCAGTTCTTC. Translating gives CATSEEYPNEQFF.